This TCR beta chain came from a study of blood T cell repertoires in COVID-19. Overall study context: The origin of the acute and convalescent COVID-19 samples was the United States, Italy and Spain. Sources were T cells, B-cell-depleted T cells, or PBMCs; the material itself was cDNA or gDNA.

Germline values: CDR1 SEHNR, CDR2 FQNEAQ (reference sequence). Trimming took off 5 bases at V and 1 base at J, with 14 bases between the two ends. The CDR3 loop spans 16 amino acids. Some clones are missing from TCRdb's copy, which holds only in-frame ones; the method was immunoSEQ multiplex PCR. The table lists roughly 280,000 clones, approximately 86% of them singletons. This clonotype was sampled from a woman aged 50 to 60 who had recovered from COVID-19. The V call is TRBV7-9, the J call TRBJ2-2, with D possibly matching TRBD1 (6 bases). Sequencing was done on a sample of peripheral blood. CDR3 DNA: TGTGCCAGCAGCCTACTACCGGGACAGAACACCGGGGAGCTGTTTTTT. Its translation: CASSLLPGQNTGELFF. The full variable domain, rest sourced from reference TRBV7-9 and TRBJ2-2, is DTGVSQNPRHKITKRGQNVTFRCDPISEHNRLYWYRQTLGQGPEFLTYFQNEAQLEKSRLLSDRFSAERPKGSFSTLEIQRTEQGDSAMYLCASSLLPGQNTGELFFGEGSRLTVL.